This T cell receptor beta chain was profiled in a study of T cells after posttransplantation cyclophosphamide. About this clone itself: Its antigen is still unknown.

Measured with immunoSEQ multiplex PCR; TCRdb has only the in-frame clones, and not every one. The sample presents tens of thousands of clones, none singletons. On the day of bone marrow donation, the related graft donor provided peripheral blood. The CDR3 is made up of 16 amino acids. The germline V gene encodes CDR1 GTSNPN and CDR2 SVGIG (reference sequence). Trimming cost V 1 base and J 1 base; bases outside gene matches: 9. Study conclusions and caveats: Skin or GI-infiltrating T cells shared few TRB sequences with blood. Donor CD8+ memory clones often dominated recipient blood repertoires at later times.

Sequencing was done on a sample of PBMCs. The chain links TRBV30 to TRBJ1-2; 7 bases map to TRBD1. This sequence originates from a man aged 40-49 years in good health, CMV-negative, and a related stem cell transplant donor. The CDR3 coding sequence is TGTGCCTGGAGTGCCCCTAGGTACAGGGGTAACTATGGCTACACCTTC. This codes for CAWSAPRYRGNYGYTF.